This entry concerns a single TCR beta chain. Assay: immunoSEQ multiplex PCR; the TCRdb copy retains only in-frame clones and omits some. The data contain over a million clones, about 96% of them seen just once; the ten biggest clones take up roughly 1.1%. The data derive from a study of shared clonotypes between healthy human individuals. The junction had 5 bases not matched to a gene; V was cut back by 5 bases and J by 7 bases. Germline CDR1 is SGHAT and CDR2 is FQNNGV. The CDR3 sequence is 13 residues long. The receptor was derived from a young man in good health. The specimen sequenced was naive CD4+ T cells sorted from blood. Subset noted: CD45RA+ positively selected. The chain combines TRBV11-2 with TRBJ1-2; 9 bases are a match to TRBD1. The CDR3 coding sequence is TGTGCCAGCAGCCGGGGACAGGGTGGTGGCTACACCTTC. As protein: CASSRGQGGGYTF. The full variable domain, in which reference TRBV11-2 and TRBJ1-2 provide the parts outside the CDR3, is EAGVAQSPRYKIIEKRQSVAFWCNPISGHATLYWYQQILGQGPKLLIQFQNNGVVDDSQLPKDRFSAERLKGVDSTLKIQPAKLEDSAVYLCASSRGQGGGYTFGSGTRLTVV.